This T cell receptor (beta chain) was retrieved from a study of T cells in Graves' hyperthyroidism and ophthalmopathy. Study-wide points: Prediction of ophthalmopathy progression came a median 6.5 months pre-onset.

The germline gives CDR1 GTSNPN, CDR2 SVGIG (reference sequence). The CDR3 contains 12 residues. V lost 0 bases and J lost 4, with 6 bases in between. At least ten counts were recorded for this clonotype. Its target is unknown. RNA transcripts served as the template for amplifying TCR beta CDR3 regions. A first-round RT-PCR of the TCR CDR3 used the HTBI primer set. MiXCR was run by TCRdb on the multiplex PCR reads, yielding one entry per CDR3 protein. The table lists over 700,000 distinct CDR3 sequences, 18% of them singletons. Hyperthyroidism patients were newly diagnosed, had disease duration under 2 months, and were aged 18 to 65 years.

The chain combines TRBV30 with TRBJ1-2; no definite D call. Material for sequencing was blood. This sequence originates from a woman aged 50 to 60 with Graves' hyperthyroidism that later progressed to Graves' ophthalmopathy. CDR3 nucleotide sequence: TGTGCCTGGAGTGTTGACATCTATGGCTACACCTTC. Amino acids: CAWSVDIYGYTF.